Listed below are T cell receptor beta chains from one sample, sequenced in a study of shared clonotypes between healthy human individuals. Some clones are missing from TCRdb's copy, which holds only in-frame ones; the method was immunoSEQ multiplex PCR. The sample lists around 500,000 clones; 76% were seen once. Sequencing was carried out using PBMCs. All receptors derive from a woman between 40 and 50 years old in good health. Some clones in this sample may be carry-over from other donors' samples. The CDR3 runs from the conserved cysteine through the conserved F or W. D genes are given only for firm matches. Where a row states a size, it is once, few, many or the class of an expanded clone; other rows omit it.

NA	TRBV2	TRBJ2-4	TRBD1	14	CASSVDRGWDIQYF	TGTGCCAGCAGCGTGGACAGGGGATGGGACATTCAGTACTTC
NA	TRBV5-1	TRBJ2-1	TRBD2	18	CASRPGAVSGRAGGEQFF	TGCGCCAGCAGACCTGGTGCGGTTAGCGGGAGGGCCGGGGGTGAGCAGTTCTTC
NA	TRBV29-1	TRBJ1-1	TRBD1	13	CSALKTGNTEAFF	TGCAGCGCCCTGAAGACAGGGAATACTGAAGCTTTCTTT
NA	TRBV5-5	TRBJ1-5	TRBD1	15	CASSPGTGEHQPQHF	TGTGCCAGCAGCCCGGGGACAGGGGAGCATCAGCCCCAGCATTTT
NA	TRBV10-3	TRBJ2-7	NA	13	CAIRMTFSYEQYF	TGTGCCATCAGGATGACATTCTCCTACGAGCAGTACTTC
NA	TRBV7-9	TRBJ2-5	NA	11	CASTTLETQYF	TGTGCCAGCACCACGTTGGAGACCCAGTACTTC
once	TRBV25-1	TRBJ2-1	NA	17	CASSPHLDAGGRNEQFF	TGTGCCAGCAGCCCCCACCTTGATGCCGGGGGGCGGAATGAGCAGTTCTTC
NA	TRBV29-1	TRBJ2-1	NA	13	CSVELGGYNEQFF	TGCAGCGTTGAACTAGGGGGATACAATGAGCAGTTCTTC
NA	TRBV27	TRBJ2-5	TRBD2	14	CASIPLAGQETQYF	TGTGCCAGCATTCCCCTAGCGGGTCAAGAGACCCAGTACTTC
NA	TRBV28	TRBJ1-1	TRBD1	15	CASSLQTGGVAEAFF	TGTGCCAGCAGTTTACAGACAGGGGGCGTTGCTGAAGCTTTCTTT
few	TRBV16	TRBJ2-2	NA	15	CASSQYALGPGELFF	TGTGCCAGCAGCCAATATGCCCTGGGCCCCGGGGAGCTGTTTTTT
once	TRBV28	TRBJ2-1	NA	14	CASNPGGSYNEQFF	TGTGCCAGCAACCCAGGGGGGTCCTACAATGAGCAGTTCTTC
NA	TRBV25-1	TRBJ1-1	NA	13	CASQPRGETEAFF	TGTGCCAGCCAACCCAGGGGCGAAACTGAAGCTTTCTTT
NA	TRBV19	TRBJ1-4	NA	19	CASSIGRAGQLRTNEKLFF	TGTGCCAGTAGTATAGGTCGGGCAGGCCAACTCAGGACTAATGAAAAACTGTTTTTT
many	TRBV28	TRBJ1-5	NA	17	CASSLSQGLNSNQPQHF	TGTGCCAGCAGTTTATCACAGGGACTGAATAGCAATCAGCCCCAGCATTTT
NA	TRBV10-3	TRBJ2-1	NA	14	CAISGVLSGNEQFF	TGTGCCATCAGTGGGGTGCTCTCGGGGAATGAGCAGTTCTTC
once	TRBV5-1	TRBJ2-5	TRBD2	15	CASSSGTTRQETQYF	TGCGCCAGCAGCTCCGGGACTACTCGACAAGAGACCCAGTACTTC
NA	TRBV7-9	TRBJ2-3	NA	14	CASSSSTVTDTQYF	TGTGCCAGCAGCTCCTCGACAGTCACAGATACGCAGTATTTT
NA	TRBV2	TRBJ1-4	NA	14	CASQIGGGGEKLFF	TGTGCCAGCCAGATCGGAGGCGGAGGGGAAAAACTGTTTTTT
NA	TRBV27	TRBJ2-3	TRBD1	15	CASSPLDRDTDTQYF	TGTGCCAGCAGTCCGCTGGACAGGGACACAGATACGCAGTATTTT
NA	TRBV30	TRBJ2-7	NA	16	CAWREPLQGGRGEQYF	TGTGCCTGGAGGGAACCCTTACAGGGAGGTCGGGGCGAGCAGTACTTC
NA	TRBV7-9	TRBJ1-1	NA	14	CASSLAMDSYQAFF	TGTGCCAGCAGCTTAGCAATGGACAGCTACCAGGCTTTCTTT
many	TRBV5-1	TRBJ2-1	NA	16	CASSSGAQSSYNEQFF	TGCGCCAGCAGCTCGGGCGCCCAGAGCTCCTACAATGAGCAGTTCTTC
NA	TRBV10-3	TRBJ1-1	NA	15	CAISEYEGRNTEAFF	TGTGCCATCAGTGAGTATGAGGGACGGAACACTGAAGCTTTCTTT
few	TRBV7-3	TRBJ2-5	TRBD2	15	CASSISGTSQETQYF	TGTGCCAGCAGCATCTCCGGGACTAGTCAAGAGACCCAGTACTTC
NA	TRBV6-1	TRBJ2-7	TRBD1	13	CASRRDSNYEQYF	TGTGCCAGCAGACGGGACAGTAACTACGAGCAGTACTTC
NA	TRBV30	TRBJ1-2	NA	11	CAWSVRKRYTF	TGTGCCTGGAGTGTCAGGAAACGCTACACCTTC
NA	TRBV27	TRBJ1-1	NA	13	CASSLWRGTEAFF	TGTGCCAGCAGTTTATGGAGGGGGACTGAAGCTTTCTTT
NA	TRBV5-1	TRBJ2-7	TRBD1	13	CASCRTGGREQYF	TGCGCCAGTTGTCGGACAGGGGGACGCGAGCAGTACTTC
NA	TRBV19	TRBJ1-1	NA	12	CASSRLSTEAFF	TGTGCCAGTAGCCGCCTCAGCACTGAAGCTTTCTTT
few	TRBV29-1	TRBJ1-2	NA	12	CSDRTVNYGYTF	TGCAGCGACCGGACAGTAAACTATGGCTACACCTTC
NA	TRBV9	TRBJ2-1	TRBD2	15	CASSIGLATHNEQFF	TGTGCCAGCAGCATAGGACTAGCGACCCACAATGAGCAGTTCTTC
NA	TRBV7-3	TRBJ2-5	TRBD2	14	CASSSGTTRETQYF	TGTGCCAGCAGCTCCGGGACTACGAGAGAGACCCAGTACTTC